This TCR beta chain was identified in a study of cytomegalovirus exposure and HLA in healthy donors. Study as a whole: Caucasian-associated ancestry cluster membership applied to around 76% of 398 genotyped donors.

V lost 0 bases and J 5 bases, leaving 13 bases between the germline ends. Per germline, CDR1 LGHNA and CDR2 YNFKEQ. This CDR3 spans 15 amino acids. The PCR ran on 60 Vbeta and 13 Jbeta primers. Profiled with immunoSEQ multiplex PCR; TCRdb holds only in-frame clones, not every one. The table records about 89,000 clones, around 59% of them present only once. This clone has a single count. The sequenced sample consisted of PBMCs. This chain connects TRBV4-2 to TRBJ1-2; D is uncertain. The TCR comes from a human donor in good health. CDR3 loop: CASSQDTGTVYGYTF. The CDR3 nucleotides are TGTGCCAGCAGCCAAGATACGGGTACGGTTTATGGCTACACCTTC.